The present T cell receptor (beta chain) was sequenced within a study of T cell responses to AZD1222 COVID-19 vaccine. From germline, CDR1 is SGHNT and CDR2 YYREEE (reference sequence). This CDR3 is built from 15 residues. V lost 4 bases to trimming and J lost 2 bases; unmatched junction nucleotides: 7. TCRdb's copy holds only in-frame clones and misses some; the assay was immunoSEQ multiplex PCR. The repertoire holds around 100,000 clones, 70% to 90% seen once, with 4% to 4.5% in the top ten. The TCR sequence derives from an adult in good health. The chain recombines TRBV5-4 with TRBJ2-5, with 8 bases aligning to TRBD1. Source: peripheral blood, taken on day 0 of MenACWY control vaccination. In DNA, the CDR3 is TGTGCCAGCAGCAATGGACAGGGAAGGCAAGAGACCCAGTACTTC. Protein sequence: CASSNGQGRQETQYF.